The present T cell receptor (beta chain) was sequenced within a study of blood T cell repertoires in COVID-19. As for the study in general: Samples representing acute and convalescent COVID-19 were sourced from the United States, Italy and Spain.

This CDR3 spans 12 amino acids. Trimming removed 5 bases from V and 4 bases from J, with 9 bases in between. Looked up from germline, CDR1 is MNHEY and CDR2 is SMNVEV (reference sequence). Study processing details: Scientists estimated how many nucleated cells there were by amplifying reference gene primers. Assay: immunoSEQ multiplex PCR; the TCRdb copy retains only in-frame clones and omits some. That table furnishes V, J and clone size, whereas the DNA furnished D and trimming. This sample has about 230,000 clones, with approximately 89% found just once. The sequencing sample was made of PBMCs or T cells enriched from blood (not recorded which). This TCR derives from a woman in her 30s with acute COVID-19. V gene TRBV27 combines with J gene TRBJ2-7, with TRBD2 as a possible D gene (5 bases). The CDR3 DNA reads as TGTGCCAGCAGTCCAGGAGGTTACGAGCAGTACTTC. It encodes CASSPGGYEQYF.